This TCR beta chain was documented in a study of cytomegalovirus exposure and HLA in healthy donors. A multiplex PCR was run with 60 Vbeta primers and 13 Jbeta primers. Sequenced by immunoSEQ multiplex PCR; TCRdb stores in-frame clones only, minus some. The sample has over 70,000 clones; roughly three quarters are singletons. Germline loops: CDR1 SGHTA, CDR2 FQGNSA. CDR3 length: 14 amino acids. The V and J ends lost 2 bases and 3 bases respectively, with 11 bases between them. Sequenced: PBMCs. The rearrangement joins TRBV7-2 to TRBJ2-7; D is perhaps TRBD1 (7 bases). The sequence was obtained from a male donor in good health and CMV-seronegative. The CDR3 nucleotides are TGTGCCAGCAGCTTAAGGCAGGGGGGCTACGAGCAGTACTTC. Its protein product is CASSLRQGGYEQYF. The full variable domain, its missing parts supplied by reference TRBV7-2 and TRBJ2-7, is GAGVSQSPSNKVTEKGKDVELRCDPISGHTALYWYRQSLGQGLEFLIYFQGNSAPDKSGLPSDRFSAERTGGSVSTLTIQRTQQEDSAVYLCASSLRQGGYEQYFGPGTRLTVT.